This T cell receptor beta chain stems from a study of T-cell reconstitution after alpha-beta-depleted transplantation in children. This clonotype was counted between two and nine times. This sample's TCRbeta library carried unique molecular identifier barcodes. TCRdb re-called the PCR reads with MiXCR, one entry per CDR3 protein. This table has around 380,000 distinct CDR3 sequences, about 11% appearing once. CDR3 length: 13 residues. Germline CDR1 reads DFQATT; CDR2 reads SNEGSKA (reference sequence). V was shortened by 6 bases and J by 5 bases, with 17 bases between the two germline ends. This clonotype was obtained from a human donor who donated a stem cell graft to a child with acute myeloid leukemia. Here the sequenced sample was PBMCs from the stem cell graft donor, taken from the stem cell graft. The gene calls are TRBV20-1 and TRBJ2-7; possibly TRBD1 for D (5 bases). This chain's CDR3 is CSANQRRVHEQYF. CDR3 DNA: TGCAGTGCGAACCAACGCAGGGTCCACGAGCAGTACTTC.